This T cell receptor beta chain is from a study of cytomegalovirus exposure and HLA in healthy donors. Across the study: From approximately 170 million T cells, an earlier analysis saw approximately 110 million unique TCR beta sequences. Study-level results: Earlier analysis yielded a pattern in which most TCR beta V segments were productive about 90% or about 30% of the time. TRBV6-2, TRBV6-3 and some other V segments were unresolvable in 87-base-pair reads.

A multiplex PCR was run with 60 Vbeta primers and 13 Jbeta primers. Clones were sequenced by immunoSEQ multiplex PCR, and TCRdb holds only the in-frame ones, with some missing. The data contain 160,000 or so clones, 84% of them singletons. The CDR3 totals 13 residues. Per the germline V gene, CDR1 is LNHDA and CDR2 is SQIVND (reference sequence). Deletions cut 2 bases from V and 1 base from J, with 6 bases between. Worth noting for this clone: What it binds is unknown.

When sampled, the donors appeared nominally healthy, though they likely had unrecorded immune exposures. V gene TRBV19 combines with J gene TRBJ2-7; D remains unclear. This TCR came from a man aged 25-45 years in good health and CMV-seronegative. The source material was PBMCs. The CDR3 nucleotides read TGTGCCAGTAGTATAAGCCCTTCCTACGAGCAGTACTTC. It encodes CASSISPSYEQYF.